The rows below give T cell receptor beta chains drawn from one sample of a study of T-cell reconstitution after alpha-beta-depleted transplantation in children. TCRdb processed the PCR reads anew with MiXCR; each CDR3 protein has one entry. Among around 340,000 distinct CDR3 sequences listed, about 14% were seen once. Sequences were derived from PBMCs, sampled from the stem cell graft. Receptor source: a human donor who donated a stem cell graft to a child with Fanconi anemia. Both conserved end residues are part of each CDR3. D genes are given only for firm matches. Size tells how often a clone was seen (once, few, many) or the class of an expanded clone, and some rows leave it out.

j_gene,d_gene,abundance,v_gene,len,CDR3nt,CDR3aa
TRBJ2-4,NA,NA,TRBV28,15,TGTGCCAGCAGTTCAGGGACACCCTACAAAAACATTCAGTACTTC,CASSSGTPYKNIQYF
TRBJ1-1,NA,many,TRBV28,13,TGTGCCAGCAGTTCTGTCCTCAGCACTGAAGCTTTCTTT,CASSSVLSTEAFF
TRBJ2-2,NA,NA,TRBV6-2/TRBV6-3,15,TGTGCCAGCAGCCCAGGAGTTCCCGTAACCGGGGAGCTGTTTTTT,CASSPGVPVTGELFF
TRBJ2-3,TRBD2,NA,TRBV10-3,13,TGTGCCATCAGTGGGACTAGCATTGATACGCAGTATTTT,CAISGTSIDTQYF
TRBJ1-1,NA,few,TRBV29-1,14,TGCAGCGTTGAATACGCGGGCCTGGGGACTGAAGCTTTCTTT,CSVEYAGLGTEAFF
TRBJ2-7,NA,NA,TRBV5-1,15,TGCGCCAGCAGCCTGGGGAAGTCCCCTACCTACGAGCAGTACTTC,CASSLGKSPTYEQYF
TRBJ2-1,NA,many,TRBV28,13,TGTGCCAGCAGTTTAGTCGGGGAGCATGAGCAGTTCTTC,CASSLVGEHEQFF
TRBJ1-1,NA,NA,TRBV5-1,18,TGCGCCAGCAGCCTAGAGCCTGCCCGGGGGCGAAGGAGAACTGAAGCTTTCTTT,CASSLEPARGRRRTEAFF
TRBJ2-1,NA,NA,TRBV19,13,TGTGCCACCACAGGGTCGAGGTACAATGAGCAGTTCTTC,CATTGSRYNEQFF
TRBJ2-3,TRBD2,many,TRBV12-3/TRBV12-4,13,TGTGCCAGCAGTTGGTCCGGGGGGGATACGCAGTATTTT,CASSWSGGDTQYF
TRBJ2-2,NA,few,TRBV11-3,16,TGTGCCAGCAGCTTTCCGGGACGGAGGAACACCGGGGAGCTGTTTTTT,CASSFPGRRNTGELFF
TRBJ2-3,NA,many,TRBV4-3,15,TGCGCCAGCAGCCGTAGCGGCCGTGACACAGATACGCAGTATTTT,CASSRSGRDTDTQYF
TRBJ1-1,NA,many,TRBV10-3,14,TGTGCCATCAGCGCATCAACGGGGCTAACTGAAGCTTTCTTT,CAISASTGLTEAFF
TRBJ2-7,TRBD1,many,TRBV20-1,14,TGCAGTGCTAGCCGGACAGGGGGGAACCACGAGCAGTACTTC,CSASRTGGNHEQYF
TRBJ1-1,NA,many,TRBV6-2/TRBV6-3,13,TGTGCCAGCAGGCGACCCGACAGGTCTGAAGCTTTCTTT,CASRRPDRSEAFF
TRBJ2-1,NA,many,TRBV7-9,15,TGTGCCAGCAGCTGGAGACAGGCCTCCTACAATGAGCAGTTCTTC,CASSWRQASYNEQFF
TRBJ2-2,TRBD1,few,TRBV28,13,TGTGCCAGCAGATCCGGGACAGCCGGGGAGCTGTTTTTT,CASRSGTAGELFF
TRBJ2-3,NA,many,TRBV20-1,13,TGCAGTGCTACCCCCGGGGAGGAAGATACGCAGTATTTT,CSATPGEEDTQYF
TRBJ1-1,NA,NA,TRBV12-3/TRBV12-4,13,TGTGCCAGCAGGTTGACAGCTGGCACTGAAGCTTTCTTT,CASRLTAGTEAFF
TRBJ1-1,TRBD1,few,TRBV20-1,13,TGCAGTGCTGAGGGGACAGCGAACACTGAAGCTTTCTTT,CSAEGTANTEAFF
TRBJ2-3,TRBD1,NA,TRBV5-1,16,TGCGCCAGCAGCTCCCCTGAGACAGGGGGCACAGATACGCAGTATTTT,CASSSPETGGTDTQYF
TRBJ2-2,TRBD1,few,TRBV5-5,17,TGTGCCAGCAGCTTGACAGGGGGCGGTTGGGGCACCGGGGAGCTGTTTTTT,CASSLTGGGWGTGELFF
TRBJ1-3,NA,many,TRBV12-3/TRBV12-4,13,TGTGCCAGCAGTCCTACCGGGGGAAACACCATATATTTT,CASSPTGGNTIYF
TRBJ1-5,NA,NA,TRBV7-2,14,TGTGCCAGCAGCTTAGGCCGGTACGAGCAGCCCCAGCATTTT,CASSLGRYEQPQHF
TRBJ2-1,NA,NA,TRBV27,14,TGTGCCAGCAGTTTAGGTCAGGGTATCGATGAGCAGTTCTTC,CASSLGQGIDEQFF
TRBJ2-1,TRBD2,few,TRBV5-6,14,TGTGCCAGCAGCTTGCCAGCGGGGGTGAATGAGCAGTTCTTC,CASSLPAGVNEQFF
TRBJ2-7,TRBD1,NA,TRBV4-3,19,TGCGCCAGCAGCCAAGTAGCGTTGAAAATCGGACAGGGTAGCTACGAGCAGTACTTC,CASSQVALKIGQGSYEQYF
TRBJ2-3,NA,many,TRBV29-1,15,TGCAGCGTTGAAGGACTAGACGGGGTGGGAGATACGCAGTATTTT,CSVEGLDGVGDTQYF
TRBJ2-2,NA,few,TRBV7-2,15,TGTGCCAGCAGCGCCCACAGGGACTACACCGGGGAGCTGTTTTTT,CASSAHRDYTGELFF
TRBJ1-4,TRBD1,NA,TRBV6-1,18,TGTGCCAGCAGGGGATACACGGACAGGGGGCCTACTAATGAAAAACTGTTTTTT,CASRGYTDRGPTNEKLFF
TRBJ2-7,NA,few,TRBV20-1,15,TGCAGTGCTAGCCCGTACAGGGGAGGAGGAGGCGAGCAGTACTTC,CSASPYRGGGGEQYF
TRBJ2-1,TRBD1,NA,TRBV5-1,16,TGCGCCAGCAGCGATACCGGGACAGGGGTGTACAATGAGCAGTTCTTC,CASSDTGTGVYNEQFF
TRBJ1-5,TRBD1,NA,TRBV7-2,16,TGTGCCAGCAGCTTAGGGACAGGGGGAGGCAATCAGCCCCAGCATTTT,CASSLGTGGGNQPQHF
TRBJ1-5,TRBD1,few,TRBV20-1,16,TGCAGTGCTACCCCAGGGGGCGTTGGAATGGATCAGCCCCAGCATTTT,CSATPGGVGMDQPQHF
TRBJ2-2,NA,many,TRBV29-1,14,TGCAGCGTACGTTTAGGGGGGAGGACCGGGGAGCTGTTTTTT,CSVRLGGRTGELFF
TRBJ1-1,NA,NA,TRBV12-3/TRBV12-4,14,TGTGCCAGCAGGGCCGTACAGGGGAACACTGAAGCTTTCTTT,CASRAVQGNTEAFF
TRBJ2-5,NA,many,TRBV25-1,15,TGTGCCAGCAGTGAATTTATGGGAGAACAGGAGACCCAGTACTTC,CASSEFMGEQETQYF
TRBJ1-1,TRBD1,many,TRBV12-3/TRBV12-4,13,TGTGCCAGCAGTTTTGGACAGGACACTGAAGCTTTCTTT,CASSFGQDTEAFF
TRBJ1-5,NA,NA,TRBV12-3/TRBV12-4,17,TGTGCCAGCAGTTTAGGGCCCGGGACTGGATCCGATCGGCCCCAGCATTTT,CASSLGPGTGSDRPQHF
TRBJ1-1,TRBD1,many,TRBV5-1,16,TGCGCCAGCAGCCCAGGGACAGGCGCCTTAGGCACTGAAGCTTTCTTT,CASSPGTGALGTEAFF
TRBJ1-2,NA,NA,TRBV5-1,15,TGCGCCAGCAGCCCCTCGGCGGGGGCAGGAAGGGGCTACACCTTC,CASSPSAGAGRGYTF
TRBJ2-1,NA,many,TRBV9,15,TGTGCCAGCAGCGTGACCGGGGGAGGGGGCGTGGAGCAGTTCTTC,CASSVTGGGGVEQFF
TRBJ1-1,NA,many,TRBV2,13,TGTGCCAGCACGAAGGGATTGAACACTGAAGCTTTCTTT,CASTKGLNTEAFF
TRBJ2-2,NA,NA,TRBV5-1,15,TGCGCCAGCAGCTTGGTACTGATGAACACCGGGGAGCTGTTTTTT,CASSLVLMNTGELFF
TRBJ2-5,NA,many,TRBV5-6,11,TGTGCCAGCAGCATGAAAGAGACCCAGTACTTC,CASSMKETQYF
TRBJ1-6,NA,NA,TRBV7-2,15,TGTGCCAGCAGCTTAGGGGACACGAGGGGATCACCCCTCCACTTT,CASSLGDTRGSPLHF
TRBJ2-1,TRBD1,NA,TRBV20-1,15,TGCAGTGCAGGGTCGCCAGGGGGCCCCTACAATGAGCAGTTCTTC,CSAGSPGGPYNEQFF
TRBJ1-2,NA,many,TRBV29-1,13,TGCAGCGTTGAAGATCCCGCAGAAAATGGCTACACCTTC,CSVEDPAENGYTF
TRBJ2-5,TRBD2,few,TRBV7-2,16,TGTGCCAGCAGCTTAAGCGGGTCTAGCGGACAAGAGACCCAGTACTTC,CASSLSGSSGQETQYF
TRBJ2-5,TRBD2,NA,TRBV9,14,TGTGCCAGCAGCCCCGGGGGGACCATAGAGACCCAGTACTTC,CASSPGGTIETQYF
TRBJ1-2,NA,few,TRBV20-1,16,TGCAGTGCTAGAGATTACCAGGGGTCAGTACTGATCGGCTACACCTTC,CSARDYQGSVLIGYTF
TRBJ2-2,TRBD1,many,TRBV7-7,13,TGTGCCAGCAGCTATGACAGGGGGCGAGAGCTGTTTTTT,CASSYDRGRELFF
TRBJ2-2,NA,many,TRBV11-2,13,TGTGCCAGCAGCCCCAATGGCGCCGGGGAGCTGTTTTTT,CASSPNGAGELFF
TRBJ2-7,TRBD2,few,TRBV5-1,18,TGCGCCAGCAGCTCCCCCCTCGGGCGGGGGGCCTACTCCTACGAGCAGTACTTC,CASSSPLGRGAYSYEQYF
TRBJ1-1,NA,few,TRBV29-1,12,TGCAGCGTTGACGAGGTGAACACTGAAGCTTTCTTT,CSVDEVNTEAFF
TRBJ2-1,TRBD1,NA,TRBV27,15,TGTGCCAGCAGTCCGACAGGGCCCTACTACAATGAGCAGTTCTTC,CASSPTGPYYNEQFF
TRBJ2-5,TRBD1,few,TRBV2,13,TGTGCCAGCAGTGATGGGACAGAGGAGACCCAGTACTTC,CASSDGTEETQYF
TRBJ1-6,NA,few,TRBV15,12,TGTGCCACCAGCAGACGAAATTCACCCCTCCACTTT,CATSRRNSPLHF
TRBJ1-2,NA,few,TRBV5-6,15,TGTGCCAGCAGCGGCGGAGCAGGACTGGATCATGGCTACACCTTC,CASSGGAGLDHGYTF